The clone carrying this TCR beta chain turned up a few times. Its target is unknown. The data derive from a study of beta chain features in type 1 diabetes. Study-level points and caveats: TCRB CDR3s were moderately but significantly shorter in Type 1 diabetes patients in all four CD4+ subsets.

The authors reverse transcribed all of the isolated RNA, so sequencing captured expressed TCRB transcripts. Generated by immunoSEQ multiplex PCR, the TCRdb table keeps only in-frame clones and is missing some. The sample yields hundreds of thousands of clones, over 12% seen once. V lost 0 bases and J lost 2, with 16 bases in between. Germline V lookup: CDR1 SGHNT, CDR2 YYREEE (reference sequence). The CDR3 spans 17 residues. This TCR was sampled from a man younger than 35 with type 1 diabetes. The rearrangement uses TRBV5-4 and TRBJ2-3, with D perhaps being TRBD1 or TRBD2 (5 bases each). The sequenced sample was naive CD4+ T cells from blood. This CDR3 reads CASSLGGGASLTDTQYF. CDR3 sequence (DNA): TGTGCCAGCAGCTTGGGTGGGGGAGCCTCCCTCACAGATACGCAGTATTTT.